This TCR beta chain was identified during a study of T-cell memory formation after mild COVID-19. General study results and limits: Contracting clones localized mainly to CM and EM when CD4+ and mainly to EMRA when CD8+. That cross-reactive memory joined was suggested by some responding clones appearing in pre-infection memory.

TCRdb re-called the 5' RACE reads through MiXCR, storing one row per CDR3 protein. The sample records about 290,000 distinct CDR3 sequences, about 16% being singletons. This clonotype was observed many times. No antigen is known for it. The CDR3 spans 11 residues. The germline gives CDR1 DFQATT, CDR2 SNEGSKA (reference sequence). J was trimmed by 4 bases and V by 6 bases; bases with no gene match: 1. The V call is TRBV20-1, the J call TRBJ2-3; 7 nucleotides line up with TRBD1. The specimen was PBMCs or a T cell subset sorted from them (not recorded which). The receptor's source is a man aged 18 to 29 who had mild COVID-19 (a few samples of this study predate the infection). Cell type and time point are not known. CDR3 bases: TGCAGTGCCCAGGGGGCAGATACGCAGTATTTT. Residues: CSAQGADTQYF.